This TCR beta chain was identified in a study of identical twins. There are 15 residues in the CDR3. The ends were cut back, 2 bases at V and 1 base at J, with 8 bases in the middle. Germline V CDR1 and CDR2: SGHAT, FQDESV (reference sequence). TCRdb recomputed calls from the 5' RACE reads with MiXCR, one row per CDR3 protein. The table records around 230,000 distinct CDR3 sequences, around 9.6% of them present only once. The chain carries TRBV11-1 and TRBJ2-2, with D tentatively TRBD1 (6 bases). The sequenced sample consisted of memory (CD45RO+) T cells sorted from blood. This TCR came from a woman between 18 and 29 years old in good health. CDR3 bases: TGTGCCAGCAGCTTATCGGACAGGAACACCGGGGAGCTGTTTTTT. This encodes CASSLSDRNTGELFF.